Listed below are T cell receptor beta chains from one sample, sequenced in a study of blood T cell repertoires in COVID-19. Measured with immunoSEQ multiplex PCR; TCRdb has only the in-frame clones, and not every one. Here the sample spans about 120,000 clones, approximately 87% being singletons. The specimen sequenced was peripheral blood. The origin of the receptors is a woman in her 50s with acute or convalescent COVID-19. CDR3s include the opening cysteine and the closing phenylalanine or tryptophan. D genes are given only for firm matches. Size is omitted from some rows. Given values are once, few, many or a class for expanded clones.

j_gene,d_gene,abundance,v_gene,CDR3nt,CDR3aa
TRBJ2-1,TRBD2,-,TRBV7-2,TGTGCCAGCAGCTTAGCGTACAGGGAAAGCGGGGGGGACAATGAGCAGTTCTTC,CASSLAYRESGGDNEQFF
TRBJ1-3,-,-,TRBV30,TGTGCCTGGAGTCCCACTGGAAACACCATATATTTT,CAWSPTGNTIYF
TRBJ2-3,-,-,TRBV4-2,TGTGCCAGCAGCCCTAGGCATGTCGGATCAGATACGCAGTATTTT,CASSPRHVGSDTQYF
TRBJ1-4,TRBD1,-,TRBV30,TGTGCCTGGAGTCCGGGACAGGCCTTAAAACTGTTTTTT,CAWSPGQALKLFF
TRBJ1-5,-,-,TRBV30,TGTGCCTGGAGTGTAATAAAGGGCGGGCAGCCCCAGCATTTT,CAWSVIKGGQPQHF
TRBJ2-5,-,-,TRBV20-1,TGCAGTGCTAGTTCCAGGGGAGAGACCCAGTACTTC,CSASSRGETQYF
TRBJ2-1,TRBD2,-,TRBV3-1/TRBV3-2,TGTGCCAGCAGCCAGACTAGCGGGATTGAGCAGTTCTTC,CASSQTSGIEQFF
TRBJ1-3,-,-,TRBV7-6,TGTGCCAGCAGCTTAGCGTATAATGGAAACACCATATATTTT,CASSLAYNGNTIYF
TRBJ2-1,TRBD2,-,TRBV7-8,TGTGCCAGCAGCTTAGTCGGACTAGCGGGAGTAGCCTACAATGAGCAGTTCTTC,CASSLVGLAGVAYNEQFF
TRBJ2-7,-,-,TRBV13,TGTGCCAGCAGCAATAGGCAGGGTAAATCCTACGAGCAGTACTTC,CASSNRQGKSYEQYF
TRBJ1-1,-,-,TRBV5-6,TGTGCCAGCAGCTTCGGAGGGGACACTGAAGCTTTCTTT,CASSFGGDTEAFF
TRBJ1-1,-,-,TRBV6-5,TGTGCCAGCAGTTACTCTGGGGGGACCACTGAAGCTTTCTTT,CASSYSGGTTEAFF
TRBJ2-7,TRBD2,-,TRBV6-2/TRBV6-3,TGTGCCAGCACCCCGATCGGGCTAGCGGGAGGCCCCTACGAGCAGTACTTC,CASTPIGLAGGPYEQYF
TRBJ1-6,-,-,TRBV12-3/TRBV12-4,TGTGCCAGCAGTTTAGGGGGGGGGACACCCCTCCACTTT,CASSLGGGTPLHF
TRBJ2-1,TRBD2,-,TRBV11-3,TGTGCCAGCAGCTTAGATCAAATCCGACTAGCGGGGGGGCCTTACAATGAGCAGTTCTTC,CASSLDQIRLAGGPYNEQFF
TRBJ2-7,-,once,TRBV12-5,TGTGCTAGTGGTTTGGGGGGGGGCTGGTACGAGCAGTACTTC,CASGLGGGWYEQYF
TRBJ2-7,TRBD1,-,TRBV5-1,TGCGCCAGCAGCCCCGCCGGGACAGGGAATGGCTACGAGCAGTACTTC,CASSPAGTGNGYEQYF
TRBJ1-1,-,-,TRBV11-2,TGTGCCAGCAGCTCCCAGACAGATTCAAACACTGAAGCTTTCTTT,CASSSQTDSNTEAFF
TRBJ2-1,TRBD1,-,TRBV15,TGTGCCACCAGCCAAGGACAGGTATACAATGAGCAGTTCTTC,CATSQGQVYNEQFF
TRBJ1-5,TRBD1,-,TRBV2,TGTGCCAGCAGTGGGGAGTGGACAGGCCCCTCCAATCAGCCCCAGCATTTT,CASSGEWTGPSNQPQHF
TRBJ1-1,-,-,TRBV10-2,TGCGCCAGCTCGAGGGAGGGAACTGGAAACACTGAAGCTTTCTTT,CASSREGTGNTEAFF
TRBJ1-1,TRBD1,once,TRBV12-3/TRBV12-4,TGTGCCAGCAGTGGACAGGGGAACACTGAAGCTTTCTTT,CASSGQGNTEAFF
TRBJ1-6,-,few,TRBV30,TGTGCCTGGAGGAGGGATAGCTCCTATAATTCACCCCTCCACTTT,CAWRRDSSYNSPLHF
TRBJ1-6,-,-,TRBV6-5,TGTGCCAGCAGTTACAGATCAGGCTCCTATAATTCACCCCTCCACTTT,CASSYRSGSYNSPLHF
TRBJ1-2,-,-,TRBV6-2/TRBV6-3,TGTGCCAGCAGTTATCGACAGGATTACTATGGCTACACCTTC,CASSYRQDYYGYTF
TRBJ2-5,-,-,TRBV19,TGTGCCAGTACCCTCAGGGGCCAGGAGACCCAGTACTTC,CASTLRGQETQYF
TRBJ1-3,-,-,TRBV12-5,TGTGCTAGTGGTCCGACGACGACATCTGGAAACACCATATATTTT,CASGPTTTSGNTIYF
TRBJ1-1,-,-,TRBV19,TGTGCCAGTATGAAGGGGCTTACTGAAGCTTTCTTT,CASMKGLTEAFF
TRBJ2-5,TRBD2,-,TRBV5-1,TGCGCCAGCAGCTTGGCCTTGGCGGGGGGCCTGTACCAAGAGACCCAGTACTTC,CASSLALAGGLYQETQYF
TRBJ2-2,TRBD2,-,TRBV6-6,TGTGCCAGCAGTGTAGCGGGAGGGCCGTTCGGGGAGCTGTTTTTT,CASSVAGGPFGELFF
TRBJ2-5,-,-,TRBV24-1,TGTGCCACCAGTGATGGCCCCAAAGAGACCCAGTACTTC,CATSDGPKETQYF
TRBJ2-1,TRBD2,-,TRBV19,TGTGCCAGTAGTGCCCGACTAGCGGGAGCAATCGGCTCCTACAATGAGCAGTTCTTC,CASSARLAGAIGSYNEQFF
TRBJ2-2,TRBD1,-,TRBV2,TGTGCCACCAGGACAGGGGGCAACACCGGGGAGCTGTTTTTT,CATRTGGNTGELFF
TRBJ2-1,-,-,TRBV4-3,TGCGCCAGCAGCCAAGGGCTAGCGCTTAACAATGAGCAGTTCTTC,CASSQGLALNNEQFF
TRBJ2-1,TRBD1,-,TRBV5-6,TGTGCCAGCAGCTCCCGGGACAGATACAATGAGCAGTTCTTC,CASSSRDRYNEQFF
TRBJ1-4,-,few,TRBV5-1,TGCGCCAGCAGCCCTTCCACAGGGAGGGGTGAAAAACTGTTTTTT,CASSPSTGRGEKLFF
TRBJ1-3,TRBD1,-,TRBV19,TGTGCCAGTAGTGAACAGGGGGCTGGAGGAAACACCATATATTTT,CASSEQGAGGNTIYF
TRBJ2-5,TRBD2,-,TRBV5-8,TGTGCCAGCAGCCTGGGGAGGGGCCCCGAGACCCAGTACTTC,CASSLGRGPETQYF
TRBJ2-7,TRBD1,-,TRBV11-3,TGTGCCAGCAGCCTCGGACAGGGGGCTATTGAGCAGTACTTC,CASSLGQGAIEQYF
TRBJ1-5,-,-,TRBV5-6,TGTGCCAGCAGCTTTGGGGCGTGGGGCAATCAGCCCCAGCATTTT,CASSFGAWGNQPQHF
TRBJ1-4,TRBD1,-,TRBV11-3,TGTGCCAGCAGCTTGACAGGGGGCTTTAGAGAAAAACTGTTTTTT,CASSLTGGFREKLFF
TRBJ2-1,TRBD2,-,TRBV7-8,TGTGCCAGCAGCCCGGGACTAGCGGGAAGGAATGAGCAGTTCTTC,CASSPGLAGRNEQFF
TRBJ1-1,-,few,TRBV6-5,TGTGCCAGCAGTTACTCGAGGGCCCGCGATGGTGAAGCTTTCTTT,CASSYSRARDGEAFF
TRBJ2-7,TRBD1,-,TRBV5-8,TGTGCCAGCAGCTTGAGCCGGGACAGGGAAGACTACGAGCAGTACTTC,CASSLSRDREDYEQYF
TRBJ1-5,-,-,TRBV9,TGTGCCAGCAGCGTAGGAACGGATCAGCCCCAGCATTTT,CASSVGTDQPQHF
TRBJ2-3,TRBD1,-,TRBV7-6,TGTGCCAGCAGCCACCGGGGTCCAGGGGGATACACAGATACGCAGTATTTT,CASSHRGPGGYTDTQYF
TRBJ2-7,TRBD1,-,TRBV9,TGTGCCAGCAGCGTAGGGATTGGACAGGGCTACGAGCAGTACTTC,CASSVGIGQGYEQYF
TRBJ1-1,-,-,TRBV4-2,TGTGCCAGCAGCCGAGACGTGGGGGGGGGCACTGAAGCTTTCTTT,CASSRDVGGGTEAFF
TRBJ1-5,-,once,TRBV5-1,TGCGCCAGCAGCTTCTCGGGGTCCAATCAGCCCCAGCATTTT,CASSFSGSNQPQHF
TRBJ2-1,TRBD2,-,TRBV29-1,TGCAGCGTTCCCAGACTAGCGGGAGTTCGGGTTGAGCAGTTCTTC,CSVPRLAGVRVEQFF
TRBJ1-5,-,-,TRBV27,TGTGCCAGCAGTTTATCGAACCCAGGACAGCCCCAGCATTTT,CASSLSNPGQPQHF
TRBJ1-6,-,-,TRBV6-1,TGTGCCAGCAGTGACGAGGACAGCCAAGTCTATAATTCACCCCTCCACTTT,CASSDEDSQVYNSPLHF
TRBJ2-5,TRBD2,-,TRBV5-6,TGTGCCAGCAGCTCTCTTAGGCGGGGGGGCGCGAGGGAGACCCAGTACTTC,CASSSLRRGGARETQYF
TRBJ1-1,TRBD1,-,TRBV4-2,TGTGCCAGCAGCCATCCGGGACAGGGGGGTGAAGCTTTCTTT,CASSHPGQGGEAFF
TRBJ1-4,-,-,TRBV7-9,TGTGCCAGCAGCTATTCGGGGGGCTGGGGCGAAAAACTGTTTTTT,CASSYSGGWGEKLFF
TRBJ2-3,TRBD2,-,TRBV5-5,TGTGCCAGCAGCTCCTTCGCGGGGGGTTCCACAGATACGCAGTATTTT,CASSSFAGGSTDTQYF
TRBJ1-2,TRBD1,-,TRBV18,TGTGCCAGCTCACCAACGACAGGGGGGTATGGCTACACCTTC,CASSPTTGGYGYTF